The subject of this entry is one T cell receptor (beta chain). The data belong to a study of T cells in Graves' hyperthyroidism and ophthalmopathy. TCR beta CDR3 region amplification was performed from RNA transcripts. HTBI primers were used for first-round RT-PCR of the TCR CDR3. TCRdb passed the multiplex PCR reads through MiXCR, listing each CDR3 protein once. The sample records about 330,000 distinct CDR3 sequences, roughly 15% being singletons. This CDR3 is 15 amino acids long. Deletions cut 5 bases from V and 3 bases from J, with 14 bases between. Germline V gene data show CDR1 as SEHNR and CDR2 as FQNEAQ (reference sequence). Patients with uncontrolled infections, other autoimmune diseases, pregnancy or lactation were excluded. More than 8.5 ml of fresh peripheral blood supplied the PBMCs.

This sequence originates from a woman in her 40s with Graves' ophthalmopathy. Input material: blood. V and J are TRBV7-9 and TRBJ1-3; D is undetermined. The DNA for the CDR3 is TGTGCCAGCAGCCATGTTCGGAGTAATGGAAACACCATATATTTT. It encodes CASSHVRSNGNTIYF.